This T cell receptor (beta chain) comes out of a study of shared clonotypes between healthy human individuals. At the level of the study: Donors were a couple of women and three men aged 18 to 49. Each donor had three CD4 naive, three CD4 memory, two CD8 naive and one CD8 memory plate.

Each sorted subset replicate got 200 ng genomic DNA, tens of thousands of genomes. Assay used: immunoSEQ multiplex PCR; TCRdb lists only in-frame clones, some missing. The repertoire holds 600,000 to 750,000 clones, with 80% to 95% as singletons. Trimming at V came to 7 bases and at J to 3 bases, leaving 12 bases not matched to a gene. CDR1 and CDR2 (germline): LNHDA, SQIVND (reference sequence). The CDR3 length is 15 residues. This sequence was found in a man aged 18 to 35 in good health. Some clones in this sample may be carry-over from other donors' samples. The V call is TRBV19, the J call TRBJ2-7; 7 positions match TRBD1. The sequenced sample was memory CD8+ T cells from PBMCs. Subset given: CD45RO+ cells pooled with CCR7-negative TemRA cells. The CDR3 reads CASTPRTGPYYEQYF. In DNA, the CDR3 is TGTGCCAGTACCCCCCGGACAGGACCCTACTACGAGCAGTACTTC.